Shown below are 27 T cell receptor beta chains from a single sample sequenced in a study of a mutant IDH1 vaccine in newly diagnosed glioma. Time point meaning: week 47, end of study. Topical imiquimod accompanied each vaccine dose, which consisted of 300 ug of mutant IDH1 20-mer peptide. Libraries were prepared by immunoSEQ multiplex PCR; TCRdb keeps only in-frame clonotypes and omits some of them. Among 50,000 or so clones listed, about 81% were seen once. Their recognized antigens are unknown. The input for sequencing was PBMCs, taken from a glioma patient whose treatment included an IDH1 peptide vaccine. The receptors come from a young woman with glioma. Some clones in this sample may be carry-over from other donors' samples.

The V and J genes are TRBV19 and TRBJ1-5, with 7 bases fitting TRBD1. There are 15 residues in the CDR3. CDR1 and CDR2 from the germline V gene are LNHDA and SQIVND (reference sequence). V shed 3 bases, J shed 3 bases, and the junction held 5 bases outside the gene matches. The CDR3 DNA follows: TGTGCCAGTAGTATTGGACAGGTCCCCAATCAGCCCCAGCATTTT. Translated, it gives CASSIGQVPNQPQHF.

DNA of the CDR3: TGCAGCGTTGCGGGTACGGACAGGGGCGGCTACGAGCAGTACTTC. This gives the protein CSVAGTDRGGYEQYF. V gene TRBV29-1 combines with J gene TRBJ2-7; 9 bases fit TRBD1. The germline V gene has CDR1 SQVTM and CDR2 ANQGSEA. The CDR3 has 15 residues. Trimming at V came to 4 bases and at J to 3 bases, leaving 10 bases not matched to a gene.

The chain employs TRBV6-5 and TRBJ2-3, with unresolved D. Trimming stripped 3 bases from V and 1 base from J, with 14 bases between. The CDR3 sequence is 16 residues long. The germline CDR1 and CDR2 sequences are MNHEY and SVGAGI. The CDR3 nucleotides read TGTGCCAGCAGTTATCCCGGAATTCAAGGCACAGATACGCAGTATTTT. Residues: CASSYPGIQGTDTQYF.

The CDR3 protein is CAWSVPPPGGPYYESSYNEQFF. As DNA, the CDR3 is TGTGCCTGGAGTGTACCCCCCCCGGGAGGGCCGTATTATGAAAGCTCCTACAATGAGCAGTTCTTC. The chain combines TRBV30 with TRBJ2-1; 8 bases fit TRBD2. The CDR3 runs 22 residues. Germline V gives CDR1 GTSNPN, CDR2 SVGIG (reference sequence). V gave up 0 bases and J gave up 0 bases; unmatched junction bases: 22.

The chain combines TRBV4-1 with TRBJ1-5; 8 bases line up with TRBD1. Looked up from germline, CDR1 is MGHRA and CDR2 is YSYEKL. The CDR3 contains 19 residues. Unmatched junction bases numbered 10, after V lost 0 bases and J lost 0 bases. DNA for the CDR3: TGCGCCAGCAGCCAAGATTTTGTGGGACAGGTTTATAGCAATCAGCCCCAGCATTTT. It translates to CASSQDFVGQVYSNQPQHF.

The rearrangement links TRBV13 to TRBJ2-5, with D perhaps matching TRBD1 or TRBD2 (5 bases each). The germline V gene has CDR1 PRHDT and CDR2 FYEKMQ (reference sequence). The CDR3 is made up of 14 amino acids. Trimming stripped 1 base from V and 4 bases from J, with 10 bases between. The CDR3 loop reads CASSLVLGVETQYF. The DNA of the CDR3 is TGTGCCAGCAGCTTAGTCCTGGGGGTAGAGACCCAGTACTTC.

The rearrangement joins TRBV5-4 to TRBJ2-7, with D hard to call. CDR3 length: 12 residues. Trimming removed 0 bases at V and 4 bases at J, with 5 bases between. From germline, CDR1 is SGHNT and CDR2 YYREEE (reference sequence). In DNA, the CDR3 is TGTGCCAGCAGCTTGGACGGATACGAGCAGTACTTC. Translated: CASSLDGYEQYF.

V gene TRBV19 combines with J gene TRBJ1-3; weak D call: TRBD1 (6 bases). This CDR3 has 15 amino acids. The V gene's germline CDR1 is LNHDA and CDR2 SQIVND (reference sequence). Trimming stripped 5 bases from V and 3 bases from J, with 14 bases between. The CDR3 sequence: CASSRNRESGNTIYF. The CDR3 DNA reads TGTGCCAGTAGTCGCAACAGGGAAAGTGGAAACACCATATATTTT.

This sequence joins TRBV21-1 and TRBJ1-2; whether TRBD1, the table's D call, matches the DNA was not checked. TRBV21-1 is deemed a pseudogene. The CDR3 is made up of 16 amino acids. CDR3 sequence: CASSIEGRGQGYGYTF. DNA for the CDR3: TGTGCCAGCAGCATCGAGGGCAGGGGGCAGGGGTATGGCTACACCTTC.

The CDR3 region has the DNA TGTGCCAGCAGTGAAGGACAGGGATACAATGAGCAGTTCTTC. Its translation: CASSEGQGYNEQFF. The V call is TRBV2, the J call TRBJ2-1, with 7 bases aligning to TRBD1. Trimming at V came to 1 base and at J to 4 bases, leaving 1 base not matched to a gene. Germline V gene sequence: CDR1 SNHLY, CDR2 FYNNEI. The CDR3 runs to 14 residues.

The V gene is TRBV4-1, the J gene TRBJ2-7; 7 nucleotides align to TRBD2. Trimming removed 1 base from V and 6 bases from J; junction bases left unmatched: 12. CDR1 is MGHRA, CDR2 YSYEKL, per germline. This CDR3 has 16 residues. The CDR3 loop reads CASSQVGEGRRGEQYF. The CDR3 bases are TGCGCCAGCAGCCAAGTGGGGGAGGGCCGTAGAGGCGAGCAGTACTTC.

The chain couples TRBV7-9 to TRBJ2-2; D remains ambiguous. The V gene's germline CDR1 is SEHNR and CDR2 FQNEAQ (reference sequence). The V and J ends lost 5 bases and 5 bases respectively, with 9 bases between them. The CDR3 spans 13 residues. The CDR3 loop reads CASSPGLTGELFF. The CDR3, as DNA: TGTGCCAGCAGCCCCGGTCTGACCGGGGAGCTGTTTTTT. The full variable domain, completed using reference TRBV7-9 and TRBJ2-2, is DTGVSQNPRHKITKRGQNVTFRCDPISEHNRLYWYRQTLGQGPEFLTYFQNEAQLEKSRLLSDRFSAERPKGSFSTLEIQRTEQGDSAMYLCASSPGLTGELFFGEGSRLTVL.

This clone came up a few times. The CDR3 DNA reads TGTGCCAGCAGGATATACACTGAAGCTTTCTTT. Its translation is CASRIYTEAFF. The genes are TRBV6-1 and TRBJ1-1; D remains ambiguous. The CDR3 has 11 amino acids. The V end was cut by 6 bases, the J end by 3 bases, with 5 bases between. Germline assignment: CDR1 MNHNS and CDR2 SASEGT.

V usage is TRBV5-6 and J usage is TRBJ1-3; unclear D gene. With 4 bases removed from V and 0 bases from J, the gap between germline ends came to 11 bases. CDR1 SGHDT and CDR2 YYEEEE come from the germline V gene. The length of the CDR3 is 15 residues. The CDR3 protein is CASSGITLSGNTIYF. CDR3 nucleotides: TGTGCCAGCAGCGGGATAACACTCTCTGGAAACACCATATATTTT.

The CDR3 DNA sequence: TGTGCCTGGAGTACAGGGACTAGCGGGGACGAGCAGTACTTC. Its protein product is CAWSTGTSGDEQYF. The V and J genes are TRBV30 and TRBJ2-7; TRBD2 agrees at 13 bases. The CDR3 has 14 residues. Germline CDR1 and CDR2: GTSNPN and SVGIG (reference sequence). With 2 bases clipped from V and 5 bases from J, the junction kept 3 bases outside the gene matches.

The gene calls are TRBV28 and TRBJ1-1; 8 nucleotides line up with TRBD1. V lost 3 bases, J lost 4 bases, and 7 bases stayed unmatched. The germline V gene encodes CDR1 MDHEN and CDR2 SYDVKM. This CDR3 is 15 amino acids long. CDR3 sequence: CASSLFPDRATEAFF. CDR3 DNA: TGTGCCAGCAGTTTGTTTCCGGACAGGGCCACTGAAGCTTTCTTT.

V and J are TRBV5-6 and TRBJ1-2; TRBD1 might be the D (5 bases). This CDR3 contains 13 residues. The V and J ends lost 4 bases and 4 bases respectively, with 11 bases between them. Germline values: CDR1 SGHDT, CDR2 YYEEEE. The CDR3, as DNA: TGTGCCAGCAGCGCCGGGGGAATCTATGGCTACACCTTC. Residues: CASSAGGIYGYTF.

The rearrangement links TRBV28 to TRBJ1-4, with 9 bases lining up with TRBD1. After removal of 1 base from V and 3 bases from J, the junction contained 3 bases not matched to a gene. The CDR3 is 16 amino acids. The germline V gene encodes CDR1 MDHEN and CDR2 SYDVKM. CDR3 in amino acids: CASSLFGTGSNEKLFF. CDR3 coding DNA: TGTGCCAGCAGTTTATTCGGGACAGGGTCTAATGAAAAACTGTTTTTT.

The chain recombines TRBV6-1 with TRBJ1-2, with D uncertain. In germline, CDR1 is MNHNS, CDR2 SASEGT. The germline V and J ends were trimmed by 3 bases and 7 bases, with 6 bases remaining between them. The CDR3 has 11 amino acids. CDR3 region: CASSDPGGYTF. CDR3 sequence (DNA): TGTGCCAGCAGTGATCCAGGTGGCTACACCTTC.

The genes are TRBV5-5 and TRBJ2-5, with 8 bases matching TRBD2. The germline V gene has CDR1 SGHKS and CDR2 YYEKEE (reference sequence). The CDR3 has 15 residues. With V trimmed by 1 base and J by 2 bases, 4 bases remained unmatched. The chain's CDR3 is CASSLSGGWQETQYF. CDR3 bases: TGTGCCAGCAGCTTGTCGGGAGGGTGGCAAGAGACCCAGTACTTC.

The V gene is TRBV6-1, the J gene TRBJ2-3; 8 nucleotides align to TRBD1. J lost 4 bases, V lost 6 bases, and 3 bases had no gene match. The germline V gene encodes CDR1 MNHNS and CDR2 SASEGT. The CDR3 covers 13 residues. The CDR3 spells CASRDRGPDTQYF. As DNA, the CDR3 is TGTGCCAGCAGAGACAGGGGCCCAGATACGCAGTATTTT.

This chain connects TRBV7-9 to TRBJ1-4; 7 bases line up with TRBD1. In germline, CDR1 is SEHNR, CDR2 FQNEAQ (reference sequence). The ends lost 1 base at V and 3 bases at J; junction bases unmatched: 11. The CDR3 totals 18 residues. The DNA of the CDR3 is TGTGCCAGCAGCTTAGGTTCGACAGGGCTGCGGGCTAATGAAAAACTGTTTTTT. Translated: CASSLGSTGLRANEKLFF.

Points on this clone: The junction shows a germline mismatch at one end, possibly a read error. The V call is TRBV7-7, the J call TRBJ2-5; D may correspond to TRBD1 or TRBD2 (6 bases each). CDR3 length: 13 residues. Germline-derived CDR1 and CDR2 are SSHAT and FNYEAQ (reference sequence). CDR3 in DNA: TGTGCTAGCAGCAGGGGAGGAGGGGAGACCCAGTACTTC. Translation gives CASSRGGGETQYF.

V is TRBV7-2 and J is TRBJ1-1; D is unclear. CDR3 length equals 14 residues. Germline loops: CDR1 SGHTA, CDR2 FQGNSA. The V and J ends lost 3 bases and 1 base respectively, with 9 bases between them. The CDR3 sequence: CASSFLGGNTEAFF. The CDR3 nucleotides are TGTGCCAGCAGCTTTTTGGGAGGGAACACTGAAGCTTTCTTT.

The chain links TRBV5-6 to TRBJ2-7, with 7 bases fitting TRBD2. The CDR3 loop spans 14 amino acids. V lost 4 bases to trimming and J lost 3 bases; unmatched junction nucleotides: 7. Germline V gene data show CDR1 as SGHDT and CDR2 as YYEEEE. Written as DNA, the CDR3 is TGTGCCAGCAGCCCCGGATCGGGAGGCTACGAGCAGTACTTC. Translation: CASSPGSGGYEQYF.

This clone has more than one count but fewer than ten. The rearrangement links TRBV11-3 to TRBJ2-2; 14 bases line up with TRBD2. With V trimmed by 1 base and J by 4 bases, 11 bases remained unmatched. Germline assignment: CDR1 SGHNT and CDR2 YENEEA. This CDR3 contains 20 residues. The CDR3 DNA sequence: TGTGCCAGCAGCTTAGTGTCCTCGACTAGCGGGAGGGCGGTCACCGGGGAGCTGTTTTTT. Translated: CASSLVSSTSGRAVTGELFF.

The V call is TRBV9, the J call TRBJ2-1; no clear D gene. CDR1 SGDLS and CDR2 YYNGEE come from the germline V gene. Trimming took off 0 bases at V and 5 bases at J, with 12 bases between the two ends. The CDR3 sequence is 15 residues long. This chain's CDR3 is CASSVASTLNNEQFF. In DNA, the CDR3 is TGTGCCAGCAGCGTAGCTTCTACTCTTAACAATGAGCAGTTCTTC.